Listed here is a single T cell receptor (beta chain). The record originates from a study of blood T cell repertoires in COVID-19. Assay: immunoSEQ multiplex PCR; the TCRdb copy retains only in-frame clones and omits some. The sample contains under 450,000 clones, roughly 86% of which appear only once. J lost 7 bases, V lost 8 bases, and 1 base had no gene match. The CDR3 has 12 residues. The germline V gene encodes CDR1 MNHEY and CDR2 SVGAGI. V usage is TRBV6-5 and J usage is TRBJ1-4, with 10 bases identical to TRBD1. Sequencing was performed on PBMCs or T cells enriched from blood (not recorded which). The clonotype was recovered from a man aged 25 to 40 who had recovered from COVID-19. CDR3 sequence reads: CASGQGGEKLFF. In DNA form, the CDR3 reads TGTGCCAGCGGACAGGGGGGTGAAAAACTGTTTTTT.